This T cell receptor beta chain was sequenced during a study of T cells after yellow fever vaccination (dated by TCRdb to between 2018 and 2021). Background for the entire study: Libraries from fractions with low cell numbers were prepared with the SMART-Seq v4 Ultra Low Input RNA kit. To track T-cell clones before and after primary and booster YFV17D yellow fever vaccination, bulk TCR alpha and beta repertoires were sequenced longitudinally. Blood was drawn at multiple timepoints before and after primary and secondary immunization, with bulk PBMC replicates and cell subsets isolated. The cohort comprised two healthy male donors, one aged 18 to 30 and one aged 30 to 40 years.

There are many counts of this clonotype. The antigen it recognizes is unknown. Base qualities were left out, and no much larger clone turns up one base away. Summary of the overall study and its limitations: The study included only a couple of donors, which limits how far the findings can be generalized. Computational filtering was required because FACS-sorted repertoires could contain abundant contaminating clonotypes from the bulk population. The secondary T-cell response was found to be weaker but faster than the primary response, with a peak reached on day 5 rather than on day 15. After the booster, most of the clones that had expanded following primary vaccination were detected again (approximately 96% of CD4 and roughly 90% of CD8), which suggests that memory was broadly maintained. A small fraction of clonotypes appeared in both the CD4 and CD8 compartments, likely as a result of convergent recombination.

Interpreted using the paper, the treatment or condition label stands for: live attenuated yellow fever vaccine strain. Two biological replicates of bulk PBMCs were collected at each blood-draw timepoint. A standard Ficoll-Paque protocol was used to isolate PBMCs from peripheral blood. RNA was extracted with TriZol from bulk PBMCs, CD4 and CD8 fractions, and dextramer-positive and dextramer-negative fractions. TCR cDNA was made using 5'RACE template switching, a step that added a universal primer site and unique molecular identifiers. cDNA synthesis was primed from both the TCR alpha and TCR beta constant segments. Library amplification involved two PCR steps, and the second step added sample barcodes and sequencing adapters. Sequencing of the libraries was done on either Illumina HiSeq 2500 (2x100 bp) or NovaSeq (2x150 bp). Regarding the original processing steps: Reads were demultiplexed and collapsed into UMI consensus sequences with MIGEC, and V(D)J alignment was performed with MiXCR. Clonotypes responding to the vaccine were identified with edgeR on replicate PBMC samples, with the criteria of FDR below 0.01 and a log2 fold change above 5 up to day 15. Bulk clonotypes were assigned CD4 or CD8 identity according to which sequenced CD4 or CD8 repertoire held them at higher abundance. The public reads were reprocessed in TCRdb via fastp at Q25 and MiXCR, keeping in-frame beta chains. Under each unique CDR3 protein, matching rows form one entry showing the most common genes and DNA. In this record, the V and J calls reflect TCRdb's handling and not the investigators' own analysis. The sample has some 550,000 distinct CDR3 sequences on record, 15% to 20% of them singletons. The ten largest clonotypes hold around 15% of the sample.

The TCR sequence derives from a man aged 30 to 45 who received the YFV17D yellow fever vaccine. The sample was PBMCs, taken 15 days after the yellow fever booster vaccination.

The CDR3 loop reads CASSLGQRVEQYF. The DNA sequence is given as TGCGCCAGCAGCTTGGGACAGAGAGTCGAGCAGTACTTC. The chain employs TRBV5-1 and TRBJ2-7; a weak D assignment points to TRBD1 (5 bases agree). Looking up the germline V gene yields CDR1 SGHRS and CDR2 YFSETQ. The V end loses 0 bases and the J end loses 6 bases, and a stretch of 10 bases separates them. Including the terminal cysteine and phenylalanine, the CDR3 comprises 13 residues. Just the 39-base CDR3 DNA is kept, in frame starting at base 1.